This T cell receptor (beta chain) was sequenced during a study of blood T cell repertoires in COVID-19. Germline V gene sequence: CDR1 SGHRS, CDR2 YFSETQ. This CDR3 has 17 residues. The trim removed 0 bases at V and 5 bases at J, leaving 5 bases unmatched. Sequenced by immunoSEQ multiplex PCR; TCRdb stores in-frame clones only, minus some. The repertoire has 150,000 to 200,000 clones, roughly 83% of them found once; the top ten carry under 7%. This chain uses TRBV5-1 with TRBJ2-3; 14 bases agree with TRBD2. This sequence originates from a woman aged 35 to 49 with COVID-19, enrolled during active disease. Source material: peripheral blood. The CDR3 loop reads CASSLGGLAGDEDTQYF. The CDR3 DNA reads as TGCGCCAGCAGCTTGGGGGGACTAGCGGGAGATGAAGATACGCAGTATTTT.